The 31 T cell receptor beta chains presented below share a single source sample, sequenced in a study of T cells in Graves' hyperthyroidism and ophthalmopathy. Template material for amplifying TCR beta CDR3 regions consisted of RNA transcripts. First-round RT-PCR targeting the TCR CDR3 was performed with the HTBI primer set. TCRdb reprocessed the multiplex PCR reads via MiXCR and lists one record per CDR3 protein. The sample records 750,000 to 900,000 distinct CDR3 sequences, 35% to 40% being singletons. Sequencing was carried out using blood. All receptors come from a man aged 18-30 years with Graves' hyperthyroidism.

This clonotype was detected only a few times. The gene calls are TRBV6-5 and TRBJ1-1; D remains ambiguous. Between the trimmed V and J ends, which lost 0 bases and 4 bases, there was a span of 12 bases. Germline loops: CDR1 MNHEY, CDR2 SVGAGI. This CDR3 is 15 amino acids long. CDR3 sequence: CASSYSLGWSTEAFF. CDR3 bases: TGTGCCAGCAGTTACTCCCTGGGATGGAGCACTGAAGCTTTCTTT.

This chain links TRBV6-1 with TRBJ1-2; D is uncertain. In germline, CDR1 is MNHNS, CDR2 SASEGT. CDR3 length equals 13 residues. V was shortened by 3 bases and J by 4 bases, with 9 bases between the two germline ends. This chain's CDR3 is CASSDGEGYGYTF. CDR3 nucleotide sequence: TGTGCCAGCAGTGATGGGGAAGGCTATGGCTACACCTTC.

To note about this clonotype: A read error may be the cause here, since a much bigger clone is one base away. Because the CDR3's place on the DNA is in doubt, the DNA is left out and the CDR3 is given as listed by TCRdb. CDR3 loop: CASSLSVGSGANVLAF. The chain is built from TRBV11-1 and TRBJ2-6. Germline assignment: CDR1 SGHAT and CDR2 FQDESV (reference sequence). The CDR3 numbers 16 amino acids, ends counted.

This clonotype was seen repeatedly, ten times or more. This chain links TRBV2 with TRBJ2-7, with D unresolved. CDR1 and CDR2 from the germline V gene are SNHLY and FYNNEI. Trimming took 8 bases from V and 3 from J, leaving 11 bases between them. The CDR3 length is 12 residues. This CDR3 is CASGLDGYEQYF. The CDR3 nucleotides are TGTGCCAGCGGGTTGGACGGCTACGAGCAGTACTTC.

The chain recombines TRBV9 with TRBJ2-7, with D maybe TRBD1 (6 bases). Between the trimmed V and J ends, which lost 0 bases and 2 bases, there was a span of 9 bases. CDR3 length: 14 amino acids. CDR1 and CDR2 from the germline V gene are SGDLS and YYNGEE. CDR3 protein: CASSVGGHTYEQYF. The CDR3 DNA reads TGTGCCAGCAGCGTAGGGGGGCATACCTACGAGCAGTACTTC.

This clonotype was seen at least ten times. The CDR3 region is CASEGYGYTF. The CDR3 DNA is TGTGCCAGTGAAGGCTATGGCTACACCTTC. The chain links TRBV19 to TRBJ1-2, with no clear D. The CDR3 spans 10 residues. Germline CDR1 and CDR2: LNHDA and SQIVND (reference sequence). Trimming removed 8 bases from V and 4 bases from J, with 5 bases in between.

Many counts were recorded for this clonotype. The V call is TRBV29-1, the J call TRBJ1-2; D is unclear. Per the germline V gene, CDR1 is SQVTM and CDR2 is ANQGSEA. The CDR3 contains 8 residues. The ends were cut back, 5 bases at V and 7 bases at J, with 2 bases in the middle. The CDR3 DNA is TGCAGCGTTCCTGGCTACACCTTC. It translates to CSVPGYTF.

The rearrangement uses TRBV29-1 and TRBJ2-5, with D unclear. This CDR3 contains 11 residues. Trimming took 1 base from V and 13 from J, leaving 13 bases between them. CDR1 and CDR2 (germline): SQVTM, ANQGSEA. The CDR3 coding sequence is TGCAGCGTTGAAGGGAATGGAATGACGTACTTC. It yields the protein CSVEGNGMTYF.

This clonotype was counted at least ten times. This chain joins TRBV7-9 and TRBJ1-1, with a possible D match to TRBD1 (6 bases). The germline gives CDR1 SEHNR, CDR2 FQNEAQ (reference sequence). Trimming took 5 bases from V and 4 from J, leaving 20 bases between them. The CDR3 consists of 16 residues. This CDR3 reads CASSQPVPGASTEAFF. For the CDR3, the DNA is TGTGCCAGCAGCCAACCGGTCCCGGGGGCAAGCACTGAAGCTTTCTTT.

This clonotype was detected ten times or more. The CDR3 DNA is TGTGCCAGCACCAGACTGGCTGAAGCTTTCTTT. This codes for CASTRLAEAFF. This rearrangement joins TRBV12-3 or TRBV12-4 to TRBJ1-1; D call uncertain. Trimming left V 7 bases short and J 6 bases short, with 9 bases between. The CDR3 is 11 amino acids.

The chain combines TRBV10-3 with TRBJ2-3, with no clear D. V lost 0 bases and J 1 base, leaving 8 bases between the germline ends. Germline V gene data show CDR1 as ENHRY and CDR2 as SYGVKD. The CDR3 is 15 amino acids. The CDR3 bases are TGTGCCATCAGTGAGTCGTCGCCCGGCACAGATACGCAGTATTTT. Translated: CAISESSPGTDTQYF.

The gene calls are TRBV9 and TRBJ2-5; weak D call: TRBD2 (6 bases). Germline CDR1 reads SGDLS; CDR2 reads YYNGEE. Trimming removed 4 bases from V and 4 bases from J, with 29 bases in between. There are 19 residues in the CDR3. The CDR3 DNA follows: TGTGCCAGCAGCTCCCCTTCTACCGGGACTCTAATTTCCCCAGAGACCCAGTACTTC. Amino acids: CASSSPSTGTLISPETQYF.

The CDR3: CASSPQGTVSSYEQYF. The CDR3 DNA reads as TGTGCCAGCAGCCCCCAAGGGACGGTGAGCTCCTACGAGCAGTACTTC. The rearrangement links TRBV9 to TRBJ2-7; D may match TRBD1 or TRBD2 (5 bases each). The germline V gene encodes CDR1 SGDLS and CDR2 YYNGEE. V dropped 4 bases and J dropped 0 bases, with 17 bases sitting between them. The CDR3 covers 16 residues.

A word on this clonotype: This may arise from a read error, as a much more abundant clone is one base away. CDR3: CATSRVSYEQYF. CDR3 bases: TGTGCCACCAGCAGAGTCAGCTACGAGCAGTACTTC. V usage is TRBV15 and J usage is TRBJ2-7; the D is unclear. The V end lost 1 base, the J end lost 3 bases, and 4 bases lay between the germline ends. The CDR3 length is 12 residues. Germline lookup yields CDR1 LNHNV and CDR2 YYDKDF (reference sequence).

This clonotype was recorded at least ten times. V usage is TRBV29-1 and J usage is TRBJ2-5, with 8 bases that match TRBD2. From germline, CDR1 is SQVTM and CDR2 ANQGSEA. V lost 6 bases to trimming and J lost 2 bases; unmatched junction nucleotides: 14. This CDR3 has 16 amino acids. CDR3 in amino acids: CSVVLLSGNLQETQYF. The CDR3 DNA reads TGCAGCGTGGTCTTGCTTAGCGGGAACCTGCAAGAGACCCAGTACTTC.

As to this clonotype: This may be a read error: a much more frequent sequence differs by one nucleotide. The chain has TRBV2 and TRBJ2-2, with a weak D call TRBD2 (6 bases). The germline gives CDR1 SNHLY, CDR2 FYNNEI. The CDR3 covers 13 residues. CDR3 bases: TGTGCCAGCAAGGCGGGAAGTGCCGGGGAGCTGCTTTTT. Its protein is CASKAGSAGELLF. The variable domain in full, completed from reference TRBV2 and TRBJ2-2, reads EPEVTQTPSHQVTQMGQEVILRCVPISNHLYFYWYRQILGQKVEFLVSFYNNEISEKSEIFDDQFSVERPDGSNFTLKIRSTKLEDSAMYFCASKAGSAGELLFGEGSRLTVL.

The chain recombines TRBV29-1 with TRBJ1-5; a weak D match, TRBD1 (6 bases). Germline CDR1 SQVTM, CDR2 ANQGSEA. V was shortened by 8 bases and J by 6 bases, with 17 bases between the two germline ends. This CDR3 spans 13 amino acids. CDR3: CSLGSGDGQPQHF. CDR3 DNA sequence: TGCAGCCTGGGGTCAGGGGATGGTCAGCCCCAGCATTTT.

The chain uses TRBV25-1 and TRBJ1-5; D call uncertain. Germline CDR1 and CDR2: MGHDK and SYGVNS. V was shortened by 1 base and J by 3 bases, with 13 bases between the two germline ends. This CDR3 spans 16 amino acids. The CDR3: CASSESRKSNNQPQHF. Written as DNA, the CDR3 is TGTGCCAGCAGTGAATCTCGAAAGAGTAACAATCAGCCCCAGCATTTT.

In this sample, this clonotype turned up a few times. The rearrangement links TRBV6-5 to TRBJ1-6, with D tentatively TRBD1 (6 bases). Germline-derived CDR1 and CDR2 are MNHEY and SVGAGI. This CDR3 has 14 amino acids. Trimming removed 5 bases at V and 6 bases at J, with 11 bases between. CDR3 residues: CASSTRTVNSPLHF. CDR3 nucleotides: TGTGCCAGCAGTACACGGACAGTTAATTCACCCCTCCACTTT.

This chain connects TRBV12-3 or TRBV12-4 to TRBJ1-1, with no clear D. This CDR3 comprises 15 residues. Deletions cut 7 bases from V and 1 base from J, with 16 bases between. DNA for the CDR3: TGTGCCAGCACGCCTCGTGACTCCTGGAACACTGAAGCTTTCTTT. It specifies CASTPRDSWNTEAFF.

In this sample, this clonotype turned up a few times. The chain employs TRBV6-2 or TRBV6-3 and TRBJ1-2; D ambiguous. Germline assignment: CDR1 MNHEY and CDR2 SVGEGT. The V and J ends lost 2 bases and 4 bases respectively, with 11 bases between them. CDR3 length equals 14 residues. CDR3 sequence (DNA): TGTGCCAGCAGTTACCTGCAAGACTTCTATGGCTACACCTTC. It codes for CASSYLQDFYGYTF.

The chain carries TRBV5-4 and TRBJ2-6, with 8 bases fitting TRBD1. Germline V CDR1 and CDR2: SGHNT, YYREEE (reference sequence). The CDR3 covers 17 residues. After removal of 0 bases from V and 1 base from J, the junction contained 3 bases not matched to a gene. CDR3 sequence reads: CASSLGQGISGANVLTF. As DNA, the CDR3 is TGTGCCAGCAGCTTGGGACAGGGGATATCTGGGGCCAACGTCCTGACTTTC.

This clonotype was recorded many times. V usage is TRBV7-9 and J usage is TRBJ1-4; 9 bases map to TRBD1. V lost 8 bases to trimming and J lost 7 bases; unmatched junction nucleotides: 5. The germline V gene has CDR1 SEHNR and CDR2 FQNEAQ (reference sequence). The CDR3 contains 13 residues. CDR3 sequence: CASHSDRGEKLFF. The CDR3 DNA sequence: TGTGCCAGCCATTCGGACAGGGGTGAAAAACTGTTTTTT.

This clonotype has at least ten counts. The rearrangement joins TRBV25-1 to TRBJ2-7; 10 bases are a match to TRBD2. The V gene's germline CDR1 is MGHDK and CDR2 SYGVNS. J was trimmed by 4 bases and V by 6 bases; bases with no gene match: 12. The CDR3 has 16 residues. CDR3 residues: CASSPGAGGQDYEQYF. The CDR3 coding sequence is TGTGCCAGCAGCCCAGGAGCGGGAGGGCAAGATTACGAGCAGTACTTC.

This clonotype was seen ten or more times. V usage is TRBV19 and J usage is TRBJ1-1; D uncertain. V lost 2 bases and J lost 5, with 6 bases in between. This CDR3 region has 12 residues. Germline-derived CDR1 and CDR2 are LNHDA and SQIVND (reference sequence). The CDR3 region has the DNA TGTGCCAGTAGTATAACGGAAACTGAAGCTTTCTTT. This gives the protein CASSITETEAFF. Supplemented by reference TRBV19 and TRBJ1-1, the full variable domain reads DGGITQSPKYLFRKEGQNVTLSCEQNLNHDAMYWYRQDPGQGLRLIYYSQIVNDFQKGDIAEGYSVSREKKESFPLTVTSAQKNPTAFYLCASSITETEAFFGQGTRLTVV.

This clonotype was observed many times. V gene TRBV24-1 combines with J gene TRBJ2-5; 13 bases fit TRBD2. The CDR3 sequence is 17 residues long. CDR1 KGHDR and CDR2 SFDVKD come from the germline V gene. V gave up 2 bases and J gave up 2 bases; unmatched junction bases: 4. CDR3 sequence (DNA): TGTGCCACCAGTGATTCTCGGACTAGCGGGGGACAAGAGACCCAGTACTTC. Encoded protein: CATSDSRTSGGQETQYF.

This clonotype was seen more than once but under ten times. The rearrangement joins TRBV19 to TRBJ1-5, with D uncertain. This CDR3 is built from 19 residues. V was trimmed by 0 bases and J by 5 bases, leaving 23 bases between them. Germline V gene data show CDR1 as LNHDA and CDR2 as SQIVND (reference sequence). As DNA, the CDR3 is TGTGCCAGTAGTATAGATCCCCTCTCGCCTGGGTTAACTGATCAGCCCCAGCATTTT. As protein: CASSIDPLSPGLTDQPQHF.

This clonotype was detected only a few times. This chain joins TRBV7-8 and TRBJ1-1, with D possibly being TRBD1 (5 bases). V shed 5 bases and J shed 0 bases, with 13 bases lying between them. The CDR3 has 15 amino acids. Germline CDR1 SGHVS, CDR2 FQNEAQ. The CDR3 reads CASSNVQVMNTEAFF. DNA of the CDR3: TGTGCCAGCAGCAACGTACAGGTTATGAACACTGAAGCTTTCTTT.

This clonotype has at least ten counts. The J gene is TRBJ1-4, the V gene TRBV9, with D unresolved. Trimming took 0 bases from V and 0 from J, leaving 9 bases between them. Germline values: CDR1 SGDLS, CDR2 YYNGEE. CDR3 length equals 16 residues. This CDR3 reads CASSVGQAATNEKLFF. The CDR3 bases are TGTGCCAGCAGCGTAGGGCAGGCTGCAACTAATGAAAAACTGTTTTTT.

Notes on this clonotype: At one end the junction does not follow the germline gene, possibly because of a read error. The chain combines TRBV10-3 with TRBJ1-1, with TRBD1 identical over 9 bases. The CDR3 is 17 amino acids. From germline, CDR1 is ENHRY and CDR2 SYGVKD. The CDR3 spells CASSSLPGQGMDEEAFF. The CDR3 DNA sequence: TGTGCCAGCAGTTCCCTCCCCGGACAGGGGATGGATGAGGAAGCTTTCTTT.

Only a few counts were recorded for this clonotype. The chain has TRBV19 and TRBJ2-2; D possibly matches TRBD1 or TRBD2 (5 bases each). With 7 bases removed from V and 4 bases from J, the gap between germline ends came to 13 bases. The CDR3 has 14 amino acids. Germline V gene lookup returns CDR1 LNHDA and CDR2 SQIVND (reference sequence). The CDR3 coding sequence is TGTGCCAGTAAAGGAAGGGGACGCACCGGGGAGCTGTTTTTT. This codes for CASKGRGRTGELFF.